This TCR beta chain stems from a study of type 1 regulatory T cells. Turning to the study itself: T-allo10 is a Tr1-enriched, alloantigen-specific CD4 T cell product made in vitro.

Regarding the study as a whole: Compared with non-Tr1 cells, Tr1 cells showed a narrower TCR repertoire.

This clonotype was seen a few times. What it recognizes is unknown. Via MiXCR, TCRdb re-called the reads, giving one row per CDR3 protein. The top ten hold 7% to 9% of the sample, which has approximately 45,000 distinct CDR3 sequences, 12% seen once. CDR1 is GTSNPN, CDR2 SVGIG, per germline (reference sequence). The ends were cut back, 2 bases at V and 0 bases at J, with 8 bases in the middle. The CDR3 has 14 amino acids. Sequencing input: cultured non-Tr1 T cells, either the whole culture or a sorted T cell fraction (not recorded which). The chain combines TRBV30 with TRBJ2-4, with a tentative D call TRBD1 (5 bases). The TCR was taken from a human donor in good health. CDR3 DNA: TGTGCCTGGAGTCACCAGGGAGCCAAAAACATTCAGTACTTC. Amino acids: CAWSHQGAKNIQYF.